This TCR beta chain appears in the sequencing data of a study of T cell changes during pregnancy in multiple sclerosis. TCRdb keeps only in-frame clones here, not all; method: immunoSEQ multiplex PCR. The table includes 40,000 or so clones, about 88% detected once. The CDR3 is 15 residues long. With 5 bases clipped from V and 5 bases from J, the junction kept 7 bases outside the gene matches. Per germline, CDR1 MNHNS and CDR2 SASEGT. The clonotype comes from a female donor with multiple sclerosis, enrolled in a pregnancy study. The specimen comprised CD8+ T cells from peripheral blood mononuclear cells, sampled in the first trimester of pregnancy. The chain employs TRBV6-1 and TRBJ2-5; TRBD2 matches 11 bases. The CDR3 coding sequence is TGTGCCAGCAGTAGTAGCGGGGGGGCACTGGAGACCCAGTACTTC. Encoded protein: CASSSSGGALETQYF.